Below, 24 T cell receptor beta chains from the same sample are listed, as sequenced in a study of patients and donors after allogeneic stem cell transplantation. From the RT-PCR reads, TCRdb called clonotypes with MiXCR, one entry per CDR3 protein. The sample lists over 25,000 distinct CDR3 sequences; roughly 38% were seen once. The specimen sequenced was blood, either unsorted or a sorted T cell fraction (not recorded which). Receptor source: a human donor who was either an allogeneic HSCT recipient or a stem cell or donor lymphocyte infusion donor (not recorded which). It is not recorded whose cells these are; they may come from a transplant donor.

The V gene is TRBV24-1, the J gene TRBJ2-1; D is unclear. The germline V gene has CDR1 KGHDR and CDR2 SFDVKD. Between the trimmed V and J ends, which lost 3 bases and 2 bases, there was a span of 7 bases. The CDR3 has 14 residues. The CDR3 is CATSDGNTYNEQFF. For the CDR3, the DNA is TGTGCCACCAGTGATGGTAATACCTACAATGAGCAGTTCTTC.

The chain combines TRBV6-6 with TRBJ2-5, with 10 bases fitting TRBD1. Germline CDR1 reads MNHNY; CDR2 reads SVGAGI (reference sequence). The V segment lost 2 bases and the J segment 5 bases; nucleotides outside the gene matches: 5. This CDR3 is 15 amino acids long. The CDR3: CASSYQTGGRETQYF. The CDR3 nucleotides read TGTGCCAGCAGTTACCAGACAGGGGGCAGGGAGACCCAGTACTTC.

The chain links TRBV29-1 to TRBJ1-2, with D tentatively TRBD1 (5 bases). The CDR3 is 12 residues long. In germline, CDR1 is SQVTM, CDR2 ANQGSEA. V was shortened by 1 base and J by 7 bases, with 10 bases between the two germline ends. The CDR3 protein is CSVEGSGLGYTF. The CDR3 DNA reads as TGCAGCGTTGAAGGTTCAGGGCTTGGCTACACCTTC.

The chain couples TRBV20-1 to TRBJ1-4, with 9 positions matching TRBD1. Per the germline V gene, CDR1 is DFQATT and CDR2 is SNEGSKA (reference sequence). The CDR3 runs to 13 residues. Trimming at V came to 3 bases and at J to 4 bases, leaving 0 bases not matched to a gene. The chain's CDR3 is CSARDRGNEKLFF. In nucleotides, the CDR3 is TGCAGTGCTAGGGACAGGGGTAATGAAAAACTGTTTTTT.

This clonotype was detected a few times. J is TRBJ1-4 and V is TRBV20-1; D might be TRBD1 (5 bases). The CDR3 has 13 residues. Trimming shortened V by 0 bases and J by 13 bases, and 15 bases separated the two germline ends. The germline CDR1 and CDR2 sequences are DFQATT and SNEGSKA (reference sequence). In DNA form, the CDR3 reads TGCAGTGCTAGAGAGGGCAGGGCGTTCAGACTGTTTTTT. Its protein product is CSAREGRAFRLFF.

Regarding this clonotype: The junction does not match germline at one end; this may be a read error. The J gene is TRBJ1-1, the V gene TRBV12-3 or TRBV12-4, with 7 nucleotides matching TRBD1. The CDR3 loop spans 15 amino acids. DNA for the CDR3: TGTGCCAGCAGCCAGGACAGGCCCATGAACACTGAAGCTCTCTTT. This codes for CASSQDRPMNTEALF.

This clonotype has ten or more counts. V is TRBV10-3 and J is TRBJ1-1; D perhaps matches TRBD1 (6 bases). This CDR3 comprises 15 residues. From germline, CDR1 is ENHRY and CDR2 SYGVKD. The V and J ends lost 2 bases and 4 bases respectively, with 14 bases between them. This chain's CDR3 is CAISEMTGGITEAFF. The CDR3 DNA follows: TGTGCCATCAGTGAGATGACAGGAGGCATCACTGAAGCTTTCTTT.

This clonotype has only a few counts. The chain uses TRBV29-1 and TRBJ2-2; tentatively, D is TRBD1 (6 bases). CDR3 length: 15 residues. Trimming removed 6 bases from V and 4 bases from J, with 18 bases in between. Germline CDR1 is SQVTM and CDR2 is ANQGSEA. The CDR3: CSVEPARGGTGELFF. In nucleotides, the CDR3 is TGCAGCGTAGAACCGGCCAGGGGTGGCACCGGGGAGCTGTTTTTT.

The sample holds a few counts of this clonotype. The chain is built from TRBV7-6 and TRBJ2-1, with no clear D. With 2 bases removed from V and 4 bases from J, the gap between germline ends came to 12 bases. Germline V lookup: CDR1 SGHVS, CDR2 FNYEAQ. This CDR3 comprises 15 residues. CDR3 in amino acids: CASSLSPAGYNEQFF. For the CDR3, the DNA is TGTGCCAGCAGCTTAAGTCCCGCCGGGTACAATGAGCAGTTCTTC.

This clonotype was picked up a small number of times. The V call is TRBV7-2, the J call TRBJ1-4; no reliable D call. With 1 base removed from V and 0 bases from J, the gap between germline ends came to 21 bases. This CDR3 has 20 amino acids. CDR1 and CDR2 from the germline V gene are SGHTA and FQGNSA. The CDR3 region is CASSLVPQAAILATNEKLFF. CDR3 nucleotide sequence: TGTGCCAGCAGCTTAGTACCCCAGGCAGCCATACTTGCAACTAATGAAAAACTGTTTTTT.

The chain has TRBV6-2 or TRBV6-3 and TRBJ1-5; 9 bases fit TRBD1. V dropped 5 bases and J dropped 5; count of bases not matched to a gene: 4. Looked up from germline, CDR1 is MNHEY and CDR2 is SVGEGT. The CDR3 has 14 residues. The CDR3 here is CASSNRGRDQPQHF. The CDR3 DNA follows: TGTGCCAGCAGTAACAGGGGGCGCGATCAGCCCCAGCATTTT.

The chain recombines TRBV7-2 with TRBJ1-6; D remains unclear. Germline assignment: CDR1 SGHTA and CDR2 FQGNSA. CDR3 length equals 15 residues. V dropped 3 bases and J dropped 0 bases, with 6 bases sitting between them. CDR3 loop: CASSFGVSYNSPLHF. CDR3 DNA: TGTGCCAGCAGCTTTGGAGTCTCCTATAATTCACCCCTCCACTTT.

V and J are TRBV5-6 and TRBJ2-3; TRBD1 might be the D (6 bases). Deletions cut 4 bases from V and 7 bases from J, with 7 bases between. Germline assignment: CDR1 SGHDT and CDR2 YYEEEE. The CDR3 sequence is 11 residues long. As DNA, the CDR3 is TGTGCCAGCAGCCAGGGGAATACGCAGTATTTT. Its protein product is CASSQGNTQYF. The variable domain in full, with the rest retrieved from reference TRBV5-6 and TRBJ2-3, is DAGVTQSPTHLIKTRGQQVTLRCSPKSGHDTVSWYQQALGQGPQFIFQYYEEEERQRGNFPDRFSGHQFPNYSSELNVNALLLGDSALYLCASSQGNTQYFGPGTRLTVL.

The chain combines TRBV2 with TRBJ1-2; 8 bases fit TRBD1. CDR1 SNHLY and CDR2 FYNNEI come from the germline V gene. V gave up 3 bases and J gave up 6 bases; unmatched junction bases: 9. CDR3 length equals 15 residues. The CDR3 loop reads CASSDPIQGGDGYTF. As DNA, the CDR3 is TGTGCCAGCAGTGATCCTATACAGGGGGGAGATGGCTACACCTTC.

This clonotype occurred a few times. The chain carries TRBV7-8 and TRBJ1-3; D is possibly TRBD1 (5 bases). Per germline, CDR1 SGHVS and CDR2 FQNEAQ. With 0 bases removed from V and 0 bases from J, the gap between germline ends came to 9 bases. The CDR3 runs 16 residues. The CDR3 loop reads CASSLATGRSGNTIYF. CDR3 nucleotide sequence: TGTGCCAGCAGCTTAGCAACGGGACGCTCTGGAAACACCATATATTTT. Combining the CDR3 with reference TRBV7-8 and TRBJ1-3 gives the whole variable domain GAGVSQSPRYKVAKRGQDVALRCDPISGHVSLFWYQQALGQGPEFLTYFQNEAQLDKSGLPSDRFFAERPEGSVSTLKIQRTQQEDSAVYLCASSLATGRSGNTIYFGEGSWLTVV.

The chain carries TRBV29-1 and TRBJ1-1; possibly TRBD1 for D (5 bases). Germline V gene sequence: CDR1 SQVTM, CDR2 ANQGSEA. CDR3 length: 13 amino acids. V gave up 5 bases and J gave up 2 bases, with 12 bases separating them. The chain's CDR3 is CSVQGLANTEAFF. In DNA form, the CDR3 reads TGCAGCGTTCAGGGTTTAGCAAACACTGAAGCTTTCTTT.

As DNA, the CDR3 is TGTGCCACCAGTGATTTTCTTGGGACAGAAGAGACCCAGTACTTC. Encoded protein: CATSDFLGTEETQYF. This chain links TRBV24-1 with TRBJ2-5, with 7 bases lining up with TRBD1. The germline gives CDR1 KGHDR, CDR2 SFDVKD. With V trimmed by 1 base and J by 3 bases, 4 bases remained unmatched. CDR3 size: 15 residues.

The chain joins TRBV12-3 or TRBV12-4 to TRBJ1-2, with D possibly matching TRBD1 (6 bases). The CDR3 covers 13 residues. The ends were cut back, 1 base at V and 7 bases at J, with 10 bases in the middle. The CDR3 sequence: CASSLGRGSGYTF. CDR3 DNA sequence: TGTGCCAGCAGTTTAGGCAGGGGAAGTGGCTACACCTTC.

Points on this clonotype: One junction end disagrees with the germline gene, perhaps due to a read error. This chain connects TRBV7-9 to TRBJ2-1; D might be TRBD1 or TRBD2, each matching 5 bases. The CDR3 spans 12 residues. CDR1 is SEHNR, CDR2 FQNEAQ, per germline (reference sequence). In DNA, the CDR3 is TGTGCCAGCAGCTTAGGGGGGTCCAATCCCAACTTC. It yields the protein CASSLGGSNPNF. Looking up the rest from reference TRBV7-9 and TRBJ2-1 gives the full variable domain: DTGVSQNPRHKITKRGQNVTFRCDPISEHNRLYWYRQTLGQGPEFLTYFQNEAQLEKSRLLSDRFSAERPKGSFSTLEIQRTEQGDSAMYLCASSLGGSNPNFGPGTRLTVL.

The chain recombines TRBV5-1 with TRBJ1-1; TRBD1 matches 8 bases. This CDR3 is built from 16 residues. Trimming removed 4 bases from V and 5 bases from J; junction bases left unmatched: 13. CDR1 and CDR2 from the germline V gene are SGHRS and YFSETQ. The CDR3 DNA reads as TGCGCCAGCAGCCCGACGGACAGGGACGTCGTAACTGAAGCTTTCTTT. It yields the protein CASSPTDRDVVTEAFF. Complete variable domain (other parts from reference TRBV5-1 and TRBJ1-1): KAGVTQTPRYLIKTRGQQVTLSCSPISGHRSVSWYQQTPGQGLQFLFEYFSETQRNKGNFPGRFSGRQFSNSRSEMNVSTLELGDSALYLCASSPTDRDVVTEAFFGQGTRLTVV.

The J gene is TRBJ2-1, the V gene TRBV24-1; 9 bases agree with TRBD2. The CDR3 runs to 19 residues. Germline V lookup: CDR1 KGHDR, CDR2 SFDVKD. Losses at the gene ends were 0 bases for V and 6 bases for J; bases not matched to a gene: 14. In nucleotides, the CDR3 is TGTGCCACCAGTGATTTGCAGTTAGAGACTAGCGGAGTTCTCAATGAGCAGTTCTTC. Translation: CATSDLQLETSGVLNEQFF.

V gene TRBV4-1 combines with J gene TRBJ1-2, with a weak D call TRBD1 (5 bases). The CDR3 loop spans 14 amino acids. Between the trimmed V and J ends, which lost 4 bases and 5 bases, there was a span of 14 bases. Germline lookup yields CDR1 MGHRA and CDR2 YSYEKL. CDR3 sequence (DNA): TGCGCCAGCAGCCTTCCGGGGCGTCGATATGGCTACACCTTC. Translation gives CASSLPGRRYGYTF.

This chain uses TRBV5-6 with TRBJ1-2, with a tentative D call TRBD1 (6 bases). Per germline, CDR1 SGHDT and CDR2 YYEEEE. The CDR3 sequence is 14 residues long. Deletions cut 4 bases from V and 6 bases from J, with 16 bases between. CDR3 sequence reads: CASSQQGVQDGYTF. Here the CDR3 DNA reads TGTGCCAGCAGCCAACAGGGAGTCCAGGATGGCTACACCTTC.

This clonotype was recorded once. J is TRBJ2-5 and V is TRBV20-1, with D hard to call. The germline V gene has CDR1 DFQATT and CDR2 SNEGSKA (reference sequence). V gave up 3 bases and J gave up 5 bases, with 7 bases separating them. The CDR3 spans 11 residues. CDR3 nucleotides: TGCAGTGCTAGCGGTAGTGAGACCCAGTACTTC. Translating gives CSASGSETQYF.